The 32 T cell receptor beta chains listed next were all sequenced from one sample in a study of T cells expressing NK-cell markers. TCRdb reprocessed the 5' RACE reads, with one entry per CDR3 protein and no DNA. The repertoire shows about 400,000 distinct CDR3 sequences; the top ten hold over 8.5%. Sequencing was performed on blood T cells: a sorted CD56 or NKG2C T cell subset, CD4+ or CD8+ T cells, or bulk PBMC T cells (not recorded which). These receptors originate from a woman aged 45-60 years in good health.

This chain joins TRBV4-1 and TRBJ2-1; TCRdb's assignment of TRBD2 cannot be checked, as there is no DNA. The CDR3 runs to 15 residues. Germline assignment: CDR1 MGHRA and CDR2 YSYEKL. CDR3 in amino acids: CASSTQTTQRGEQFF.

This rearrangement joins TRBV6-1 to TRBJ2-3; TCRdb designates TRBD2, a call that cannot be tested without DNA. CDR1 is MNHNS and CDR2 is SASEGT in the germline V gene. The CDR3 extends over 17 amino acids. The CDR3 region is CASSAQTGTIAPDTQYF.

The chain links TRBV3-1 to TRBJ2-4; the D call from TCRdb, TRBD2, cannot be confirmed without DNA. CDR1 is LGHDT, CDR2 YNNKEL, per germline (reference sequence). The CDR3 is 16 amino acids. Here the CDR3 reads CASSAYLAGIKNIQYF.

The CDR3 is CASSPVKVGNTGELFF. The chain links TRBV18 to TRBJ2-2. Germline V CDR1 and CDR2: KGHSH, LQKENI. CDR3 size: 16 residues.

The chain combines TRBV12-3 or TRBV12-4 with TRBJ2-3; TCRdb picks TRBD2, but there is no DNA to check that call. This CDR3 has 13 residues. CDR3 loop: CATKDFSSHTQYF.

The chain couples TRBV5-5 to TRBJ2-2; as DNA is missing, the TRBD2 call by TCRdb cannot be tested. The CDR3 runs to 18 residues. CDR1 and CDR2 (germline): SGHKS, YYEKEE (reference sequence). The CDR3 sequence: CASSLTSGSGRATGELFF. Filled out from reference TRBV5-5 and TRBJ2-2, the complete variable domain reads DAGVTQSPTHLIKTRGQQVTLRCSPISGHKSVSWYQQVLGQGPQFIFQYYEKEERGRGNFPDRFSARQFPNYSSELNVNALLLGDSALYLCASSLTSGSGRATGELFFGEGSRLTVL.

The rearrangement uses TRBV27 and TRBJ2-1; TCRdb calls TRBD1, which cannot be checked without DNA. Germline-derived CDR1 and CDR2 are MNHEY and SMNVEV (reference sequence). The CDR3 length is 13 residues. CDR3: CASRTGGYNEQFF.

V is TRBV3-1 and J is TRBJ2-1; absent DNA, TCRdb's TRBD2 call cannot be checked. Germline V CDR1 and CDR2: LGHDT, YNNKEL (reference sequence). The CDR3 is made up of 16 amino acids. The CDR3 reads CASSPHSTSGRGEQFF.

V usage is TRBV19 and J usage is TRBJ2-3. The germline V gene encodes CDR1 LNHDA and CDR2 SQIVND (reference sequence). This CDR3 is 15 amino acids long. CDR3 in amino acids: CASSIGGVPTDTQYF.

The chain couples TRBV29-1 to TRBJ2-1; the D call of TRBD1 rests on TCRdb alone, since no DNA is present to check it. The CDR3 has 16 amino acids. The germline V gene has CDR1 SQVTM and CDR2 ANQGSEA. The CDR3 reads CSGGGRGRPIQNEQFF.

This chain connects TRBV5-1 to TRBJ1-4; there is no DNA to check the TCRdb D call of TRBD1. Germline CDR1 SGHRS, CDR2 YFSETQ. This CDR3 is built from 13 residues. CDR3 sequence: CASKETGIEKLFF.

CDR3 amino acids: CSASDPGLGEQYF. This rearrangement joins TRBV20-1 to TRBJ2-7. There are 13 residues in the CDR3. Germline CDR1 is DFQATT and CDR2 is SNEGSKA (reference sequence).

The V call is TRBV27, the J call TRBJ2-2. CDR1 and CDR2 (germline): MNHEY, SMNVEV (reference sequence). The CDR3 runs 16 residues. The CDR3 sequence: CASSFLGIDRTGELFF.

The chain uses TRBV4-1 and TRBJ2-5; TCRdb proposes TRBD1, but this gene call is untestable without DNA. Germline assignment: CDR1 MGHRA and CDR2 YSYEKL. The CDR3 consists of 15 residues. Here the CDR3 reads CASSLQGGPGETQYF.

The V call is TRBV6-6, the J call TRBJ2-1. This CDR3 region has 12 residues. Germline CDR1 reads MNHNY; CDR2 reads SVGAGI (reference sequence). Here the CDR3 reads CASMPSYNEQFF.

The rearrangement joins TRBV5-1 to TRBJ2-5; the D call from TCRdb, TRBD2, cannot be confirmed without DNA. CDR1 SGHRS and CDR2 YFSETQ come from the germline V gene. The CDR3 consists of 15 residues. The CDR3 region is CASSLAASRQSTQYF.

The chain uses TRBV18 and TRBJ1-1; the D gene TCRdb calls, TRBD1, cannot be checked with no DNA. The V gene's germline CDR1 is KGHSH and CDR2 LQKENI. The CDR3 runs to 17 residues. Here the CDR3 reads CASSPIGQVRTYVEAFF.

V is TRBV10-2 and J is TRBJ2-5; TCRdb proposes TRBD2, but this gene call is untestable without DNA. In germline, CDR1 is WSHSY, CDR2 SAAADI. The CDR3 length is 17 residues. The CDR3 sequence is CASSESNLAGEIGTQYF.

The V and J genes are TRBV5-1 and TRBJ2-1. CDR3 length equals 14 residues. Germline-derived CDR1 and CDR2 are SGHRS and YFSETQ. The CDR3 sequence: CASSLAGVYNEQFF.

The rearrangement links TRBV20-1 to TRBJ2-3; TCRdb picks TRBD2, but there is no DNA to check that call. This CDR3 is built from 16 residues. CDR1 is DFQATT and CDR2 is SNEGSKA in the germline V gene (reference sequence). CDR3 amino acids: CSARGWSGTSTDTQYF.

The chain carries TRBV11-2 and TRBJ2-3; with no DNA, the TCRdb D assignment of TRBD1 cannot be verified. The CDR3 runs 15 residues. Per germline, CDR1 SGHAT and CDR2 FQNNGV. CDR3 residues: CASSLDGAPTDTQYF.

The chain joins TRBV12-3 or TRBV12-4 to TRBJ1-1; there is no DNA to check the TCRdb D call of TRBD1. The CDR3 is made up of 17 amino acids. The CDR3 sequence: CASSFPLRVGGFTEAFF.

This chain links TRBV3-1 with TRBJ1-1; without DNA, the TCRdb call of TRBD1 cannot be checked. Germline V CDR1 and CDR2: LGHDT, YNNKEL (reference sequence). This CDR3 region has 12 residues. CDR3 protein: CASSWDNSEAFF.

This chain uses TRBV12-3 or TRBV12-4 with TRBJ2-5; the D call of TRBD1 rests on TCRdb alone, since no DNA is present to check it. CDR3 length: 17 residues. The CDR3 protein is CASSFGGGSQRGETQYF.

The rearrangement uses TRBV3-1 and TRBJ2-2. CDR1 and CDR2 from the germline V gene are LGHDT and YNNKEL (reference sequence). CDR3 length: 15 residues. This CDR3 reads CASSQVRLNTGELFF.

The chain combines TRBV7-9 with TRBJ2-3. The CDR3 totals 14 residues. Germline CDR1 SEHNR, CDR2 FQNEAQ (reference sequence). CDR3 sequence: CASSLSVRSDTQYF.

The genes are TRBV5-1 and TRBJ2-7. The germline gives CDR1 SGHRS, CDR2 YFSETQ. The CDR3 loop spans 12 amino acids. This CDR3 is CASSLDTYEQYF.

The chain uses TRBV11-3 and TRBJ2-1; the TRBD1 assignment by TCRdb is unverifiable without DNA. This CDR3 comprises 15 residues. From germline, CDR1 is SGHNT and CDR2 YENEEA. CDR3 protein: CASSSRTGSHNEQFF.

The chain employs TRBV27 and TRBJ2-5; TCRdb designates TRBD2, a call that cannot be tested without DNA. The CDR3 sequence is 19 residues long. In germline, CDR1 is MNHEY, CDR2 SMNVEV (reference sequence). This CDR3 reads CASRAPGGSRLAEKETQYF.

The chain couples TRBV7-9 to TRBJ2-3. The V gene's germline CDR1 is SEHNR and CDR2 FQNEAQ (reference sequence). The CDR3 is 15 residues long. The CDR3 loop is CASSLVGTATDTQYF.

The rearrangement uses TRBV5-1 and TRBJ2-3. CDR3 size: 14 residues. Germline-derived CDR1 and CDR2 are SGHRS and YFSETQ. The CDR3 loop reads CASSLGFNTDTQYF.

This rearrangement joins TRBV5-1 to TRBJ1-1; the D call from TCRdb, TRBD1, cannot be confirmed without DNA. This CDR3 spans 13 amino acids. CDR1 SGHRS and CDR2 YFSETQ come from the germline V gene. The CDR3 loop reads CASSPGTYTEAFF. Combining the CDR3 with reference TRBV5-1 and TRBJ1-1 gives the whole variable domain KAGVTQTPRYLIKTRGQQVTLSCSPISGHRSVSWYQQTPGQGLQFLFEYFSETQRNKGNFPGRFSGRQFSNSRSEMNVSTLELGDSALYLCASSPGTYTEAFFGQGTRLTVV.